This T cell receptor beta chain was captured by sequencing in a study of CD8 T cells in Susac syndrome. Treatment-naive patients with stable or active relapsing-remitting disease were the multiple sclerosis controls. Bulk CD8+ and CD4+ cells came from magnetic negative isolation; CD8+ TEMRA by FACS. RNA in amounts of roughly 0.5 to 1 ug was reverse transcribed with random hexamers. TCR beta CDR3 was amplified by immunoSEQ multiplex PCR. This amplification extended across 54 Vbeta and 13 Jbeta segments. In TCRdb, the immunoSEQ multiplex PCR reads were re-called with MiXCR into one record per CDR3 protein. Here the sample spans around 180,000 distinct CDR3 sequences, under 95% being singletons. Germline trimming cut 3 bases from V and 4 bases from J; bases unmatched to any gene: 6. The CDR3 is made up of 16 amino acids. The germline V gene has CDR1 KGHDR and CDR2 SFDVKD.

This TCR came from a human donor with multiple sclerosis. The rearrangement joins TRBV24-1 to TRBJ2-5, with 11 bases lining up with TRBD1. Input material: CD4+ T cells from PBMCs. CDR3 nucleotide sequence: TGTGCCACCAGTGATACGGACAGGGGGCGCCGAGAGACCCAGTACTTC. It codes for CATSDTDRGRRETQYF.